This TCR beta chain was profiled in a study of Ad26.COV2.S vaccination and SARS-CoV-2 variants. The wider study: Each vaccinee took Ad26.COV2.S intramuscularly, once or twice 56 days apart.

The table came from immunoSEQ multiplex PCR; TCRdb's copy has only in-frame clones and leaves some out. The sample records fewer than 400,000 clones, around nine tenths being singletons. Study findings and constraints: Possible underestimation of total T cell responses by the TCR breadth and depth analyses was noted.

Details on this clone: Its cognate antigen is unknown.

Treatment specified: approximately 18 received Ad26.COV2.S at low or high dose, single or two shots; about 5 received placebo; per-sample allocation not given. Samples came from day 63 after the first vaccine or placebo injection. The V gene's germline CDR1 is SGHVS and CDR2 FQNEAQ. This CDR3 has 14 residues. After removal of 5 bases from V and 2 bases from J, the junction contained 5 bases not matched to a gene. The V and J genes are TRBV7-8 and TRBJ2-7; 8 nucleotides match TRBD2. The sequences come from peripheral blood, collected in a trial of Ad26.COV2.S vaccine versus placebo. This TCR came from a person between 18 and 60 years old who received the Ad26.COV2.S COVID-19 vaccine or a placebo. The CDR3 region is CASSPWTSTYEQYF. The CDR3 DNA sequence: TGTGCCAGCAGCCCGTGGACTAGCACCTACGAGCAGTACTTC.